This T cell receptor beta chain emerged from a study of shared clonotypes between healthy human individuals. Study conclusions and caveats: Depth of sequencing was expected to influence donor clonotype sharing. In having few donors, the study represented limited genetic and exposure-history diversity.

Trimming removed 3 bases at V and 1 base at J, with 11 bases between. The CDR3 totals 14 residues. Germline V gene data show CDR1 as SGHRS and CDR2 as YFSETQ. The method was immunoSEQ multiplex PCR; TCRdb's version includes in-frame clones alone and lacks a portion of them. This table holds hundreds of thousands of clones, 85% to 95% found once. A word on this clone: Its antigen is unknown.

Terminally differentiated effector memory CD45RA+ cells were left out of the naive CD8 fraction, which was CD45RO-negative and positively selected for CCR7. All donors were Caucasian adults living in Nashville, Tennessee. The chain couples TRBV5-1 to TRBJ2-7, with D unresolved. This clonotype was sampled from a woman in her thirties in good health. The sample consisted of naive CD8+ T cells sorted from blood. CDR3 bases: TGCGCCAGCAGCTGGGTGCAGGCTTCCTACGAGCAGTACTTC. It yields the protein CASSWVQASYEQYF. Supplemented by reference TRBV5-1 and TRBJ2-7, the full variable domain reads KAGVTQTPRYLIKTRGQQVTLSCSPISGHRSVSWYQQTPGQGLQFLFEYFSETQRNKGNFPGRFSGRQFSNSRSEMNVSTLELGDSALYLCASSWVQASYEQYFGPGTRLTVT.